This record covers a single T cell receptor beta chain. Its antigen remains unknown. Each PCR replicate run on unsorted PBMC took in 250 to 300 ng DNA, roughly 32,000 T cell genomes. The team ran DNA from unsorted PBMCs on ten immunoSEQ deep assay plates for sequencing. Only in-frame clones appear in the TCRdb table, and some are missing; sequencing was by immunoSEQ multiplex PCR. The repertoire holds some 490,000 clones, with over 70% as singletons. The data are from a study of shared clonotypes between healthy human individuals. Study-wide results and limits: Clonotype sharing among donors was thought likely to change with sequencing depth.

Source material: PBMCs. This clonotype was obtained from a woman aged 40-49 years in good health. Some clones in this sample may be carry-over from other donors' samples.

The CDR3 sequence: CASSRLGGGTDTQYF. The CDR3 DNA is TGTGCCAGCAGCCGACTGGGGGGGGGCACAGATACGCAGTATTTT. J is TRBJ2-3 and V is TRBV11-2; 7 nucleotides match TRBD2. Germline V gene data show CDR1 as SGHAT and CDR2 as FQNNGV. V dropped 5 bases and J dropped 1; count of bases not matched to a gene: 6. This CDR3 has 15 amino acids.